These T cell receptor beta chains were read from a single sample in a study of blood T cells in healthy people across ages. TCRdb redid the calling of the 5' RACE reads with MiXCR, one entry per CDR3 protein. The data hold under 2,000,000 distinct CDR3 sequences, with 49% observed a single time. Sequencing used blood. Receptors were obtained from a woman between 40 and 55 years old in good health. The CDR3 runs from the conserved cysteine through the conserved F or W. A D gene is named only where the DNA matches it firmly. Part of the rows lack a size; the others show once, few, many or a class for expanded clones.

j_gene: TRBJ2-1; v_gene: TRBV6-6; d_gene: -; abundance: once; CDR3nt: TGTGCCAGCAGTTACTCCGCGGACCGAGACAATGAGCAGTTCTTC; CDR3aa: CASSYSADRDNEQFF
j_gene: TRBJ2-1; v_gene: TRBV2; d_gene: -; abundance: once; CDR3nt: TGTGCCAGCAGTGCGACTCCAGGGGGGGAAATTGACAATGAGCAGTTCTTC; CDR3aa: CASSATPGGEIDNEQFF
j_gene: TRBJ2-1; v_gene: TRBV29-1; d_gene: -; abundance: few; CDR3nt: TGCAGCGTTGGTTCCCCCCCCCTGCATGAGCAGTTCTTC; CDR3aa: CSVGSPPLHEQFF
j_gene: TRBJ1-6; v_gene: TRBV2; d_gene: -; abundance: -; CDR3nt: TGTGCCAGCAGTGAAGAGGGTAGGGTTTCACCCCTCCACTTT; CDR3aa: CASSEEGRVSPLHF
j_gene: TRBJ2-5; v_gene: TRBV6-2/TRBV6-3; d_gene: -; abundance: -; CDR3nt: TGTGCCAGCACCAACAGGAGGGCACAAGAGACCCAGTACTTC; CDR3aa: CASTNRRAQETQYF
j_gene: TRBJ1-2; v_gene: TRBV6-5; d_gene: -; abundance: -; CDR3nt: TGTGCCAGCAGTACCGCCGATGGCTACACCTTC; CDR3aa: CASSTADGYTF
j_gene: TRBJ2-3; v_gene: TRBV27; d_gene: TRBD2; abundance: -; CDR3nt: TGTGCCAGCAGTTTACCGGGACTAGGGATCGATACGCAGTATTTT; CDR3aa: CASSLPGLGIDTQYF
j_gene: TRBJ2-1; v_gene: TRBV20-1; d_gene: -; abundance: many; CDR3nt: TGCAGTGCTAGTTGGGGCCCTAGGCATGAGCAGTTCTTC; CDR3aa: CSASWGPRHEQFF
j_gene: TRBJ2-1; v_gene: TRBV7-6; d_gene: -; abundance: -; CDR3nt: TGTGCCGGCAGCTTTGGTTCAAGCTTGGGGAATGAGCAGTTCTTC; CDR3aa: CAGSFGSSLGNEQFF
j_gene: TRBJ2-7; v_gene: TRBV7-2; d_gene: -; abundance: -; CDR3nt: TGTGCCAGCAGCTTAACGCAGGAGAGGAACGAGCAGTACTTC; CDR3aa: CASSLTQERNEQYF
j_gene: TRBJ2-6; v_gene: TRBV6-4; d_gene: TRBD1; abundance: -; CDR3nt: TGTGCCAGCAGTGACTCGGGGGACAGGGTTTCCGGGGCCAACGTCCTGACTTTC; CDR3aa: CASSDSGDRVSGANVLTF